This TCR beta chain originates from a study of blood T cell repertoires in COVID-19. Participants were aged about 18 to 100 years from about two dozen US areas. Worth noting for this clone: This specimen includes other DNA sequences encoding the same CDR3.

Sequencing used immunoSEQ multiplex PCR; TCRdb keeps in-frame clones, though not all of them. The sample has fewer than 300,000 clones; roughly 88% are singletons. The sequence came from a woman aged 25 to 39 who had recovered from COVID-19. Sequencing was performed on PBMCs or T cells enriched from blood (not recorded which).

CDR3 loop: CASSLGANQPQHF. The CDR3 DNA sequence: TGTGCCAGCAGCTTAGGCGCTAATCAGCCCCAGCATTTT. This rearrangement joins TRBV11-2 to TRBJ1-5, with D uncertain. The V gene's germline CDR1 is SGHAT and CDR2 FQNNGV. CDR3 length equals 13 residues. V was trimmed by 1 base and J by 4 bases, leaving 5 bases between them.